This T cell receptor beta chain was identified during a study of regulatory T cells in long-lasting Graves disease. The overall study: Over-5-year antithyroid drug use with positive TSH receptor antibodies defined persistent Graves' disease in the study.

This clonotype appeared many times. Its antigen remains unknown. Study findings and constraints: Researchers examined only peripheral blood and not thyroid tissue. Under persistent disease, TRBV28, TRBJ1-2 and TRBJ2-5 were used preferentially. The number of shared public clonotypes was higher in persistent patients (approximately 2,500) than new patients (under 1,000).

Time point described: persistent/refractory GD, antithyroid drugs over 5 years with positive TRAb. Generation of the TCR library employed RNA extracted from PBMCs. J was trimmed by 3 bases and V by 4 bases; bases with no gene match: 3. The CDR3 consists of 16 residues. The V gene's germline CDR1 is MDHEN and CDR2 SYDVKM. Arm-PCR of CDR3 regions and iRepertoire HTBI primers were used to build TCR beta libraries. TCRdb reprocessed the multiplex PCR reads via MiXCR and lists one record per CDR3 protein. The data contain some 340,000 distinct CDR3 sequences, less than 30% of them singletons. The TCR sequence derives from a woman aged 40-49 years with Graves disease. The rearrangement links TRBV28 to TRBJ2-2; 12 positions agree with TRBD2. Specimen: peripheral blood mononuclear cells (PBMCs), collected when the disease was refractory, from a patient treated with antithyroid drugs. The CDR3 is CASSWGLAGHTGELFF. The CDR3 DNA is TGTGCCAGCAGTTGGGGACTAGCGGGCCACACCGGGGAGCTGTTTTTT.